This T cell receptor (beta chain) originates from a study of T cell repertoires in cytomegalovirus infection. TCRdb re-derived calls from the reads in MiXCR, one entry per CDR3 protein. Of approximately 700,000 distinct CDR3 sequences listed, roughly 35% are singletons. This clonotype occurred a few times. The V end was cut by 2 bases, the J end by 8 bases, with 19 bases between. CDR3 length equals 16 residues. Germline CDR1 SGHDT, CDR2 YYEEEE. The sequencing input was PBMCs. The clonotype was recovered from a human donor in good health (CMV status not recorded). Some clones in this sample may be carry-over from other donors' samples. The chain uses TRBV5-6 and TRBJ1-4; D is undetermined. The CDR3 protein is CASSFSSEALWEKLFF. As DNA, the CDR3 is TGTGCCAGCAGCTTCTCTAGTGAGGCCCTGTGGGAAAAACTGTTTTTT.